This T cell receptor (beta chain) originates from a study of human T cells and chemical hapten exposure. TCRdb reprocessed the RACE reads with MiXCR, giving one entry per CDR3 protein. The sample yields more than 300,000 distinct CDR3 sequences, 5% to 6.5% seen once. Documented time point: pre-sensitization, week 0. Treatment in this sample: therapeutic diphenylcyclopropenone sensitization with weekly scalp DPC. The CDR3 loop spans 14 amino acids. Trimming stripped 5 bases from V and 1 base from J, with 9 bases between. Germline V gene sequence: CDR1 MDHEN, CDR2 SYDVKM. This clonotype originated in a woman under 30 with alopecia areata. Some clones in this sample may be carry-over from other donors' samples. The chain links TRBV28 to TRBJ1-3; unclear D gene. The sequences come from whole blood, collected in connection with sensitization to the hapten diphenylcyclopropenone (DPC). The chain's CDR3 is CASSPIPSGNTIYF. CDR3 DNA: TGTGCCAGCAGTCCAATACCTTCTGGAAACACCATATATTTT.